This TCR beta chain was retrieved from a study of PD-L1 blockade in urothelial cancer. At the level of the study: About 90% of the roughly 29 patients comprised males who had bladder-origin urothelial cancer.

Measured with immunoSEQ multiplex PCR; TCRdb has only the in-frame clones, and not every one. The table lists more than 85,000 clones, over 80% of them singletons. This sequence was found in a woman aged 80 or over with urothelial cancer. The source material was PBMCs, sampled around atezolizumab (anti-PD-L1) treatment.

In DNA form, the CDR3 reads TGTGCCAGCAGCGGGACTAGCGGGACCTACAATGAGCAGTTCTTC. This gives the protein CASSGTSGTYNEQFF. The J gene is TRBJ2-1, the V gene TRBV5-4, with 13 bases matching TRBD2. CDR3 length: 15 amino acids. V gave up 4 bases and J gave up 2 bases; unmatched junction bases: 0. Looked up from germline, CDR1 is SGHNT and CDR2 is YYREEE (reference sequence).